The subject of this entry is one T cell receptor (beta chain). Indicated time point: pretreatment peripheral blood. These data originate in a study of PD-L1 blockade in urothelial cancer. Study in general: Across blood samples, T cells had a median count of about 140,000.

The CDR3 has 13 amino acids. Germline lookup yields CDR1 MNHNS and CDR2 SASEGT. Deletions cut 4 bases from V and 9 bases from J, with 15 bases between. Assay used: immunoSEQ multiplex PCR; TCRdb lists only in-frame clones, some missing. The repertoire holds 43,000 or so clones, with 65% to 85% as singletons. This clonotype originated in a man aged 55 to 70 with urothelial cancer. The chain carries TRBV6-1 and TRBJ1-2; TRBD1 might be the D (6 bases). The sample here was PBMCs, taken around atezolizumab (anti-PD-L1) treatment. Here the CDR3 reads CASSVAQGRSYTF. In nucleotides, the CDR3 is TGTGCCAGCAGTGTAGCACAGGGTAGGAGCTACACCTTC.